The rows below give T cell receptor beta chains drawn from one sample of a study of breast tumors, draining lymph nodes, adjacent tissues. Each CDR3 protein is one row after TCRdb ran MiXCR on the multiplex PCR reads. The table shows 200,000 or so distinct CDR3 sequences, with 30% to 40% occurring only once. The sample taken for sequencing was axillary lymph node tissue. The origin of the receptors is a female donor with breast cancer. Some clones in this sample may be carry-over from other donors' samples. CDR3s include the opening cysteine and the closing phenylalanine or tryptophan. A D gene is named only where the DNA matches it firmly.

v_call	j_call	d_call	cdr3_aa
TRBV7-3	TRBJ2-5	-	CASSLGGGRGETQYF
TRBV9	TRBJ1-5	-	CASSVGSGNQPQHF
TRBV12-3/TRBV12-4	TRBJ1-1	-	CASSKTAEAFF
TRBV2	TRBJ2-2	TRBD2	CASRRLAGGPSGELFF
TRBV5-1	TRBJ2-1	TRBD2	CASSLPRTSLNEQFF
TRBV28	TRBJ1-2	-	CASSLSAVRFGYTF
TRBV12-3/TRBV12-4	TRBJ2-5	-	CASSLSPVAKGAQYF
TRBV6-5	TRBJ1-6	-	CASSPGGVPYNSPLHF
TRBV15	TRBJ1-3	TRBD1	CATGRDRGLADTIYF
TRBV7-9	TRBJ1-6	-	CASSQQGPNSPLHF
TRBV3-1	TRBJ2-3	-	CASSQSLPAGTDTQYF
TRBV2	TRBJ2-1	-	CASSSTRYSEQFF
TRBV11-2	TRBJ2-5	-	CASSLGEAVRETQYF
TRBV19	TRBJ1-5	-	CASSTLSGPQHF
TRBV6-5	TRBJ2-5	-	CASARTRRQETQYF
TRBV13	TRBJ2-2	-	CASGSNTEELFF
TRBV4-3	TRBJ2-7	-	CASSPTRQSYEQYF
TRBV9	TRBJ1-1	-	CASGVGQNTEAFF
TRBV20-1	TRBJ2-2	-	CSARRGAGELFF
TRBV25-1	TRBJ1-5	-	CASSEDTCRTSHQPQHF
TRBV14	TRBJ1-6	TRBD1	CASSPVGQFSSPLHF
TRBV18	TRBJ2-3	-	CASSPYDLTDTQYF
TRBV11-3	TRBJ2-1	TRBD2	CASSSTSGRAVNEQFF
TRBV2	TRBJ2-3	TRBD2	CASSLPPGLAGGGRDTQYF
TRBV5-1	TRBJ1-1	-	CASSPNLHTEAFF
TRBV5-1	TRBJ2-7	TRBD2	CASSSLAGGRSYEQYF
TRBV19	TRBJ1-2	-	CASSTLRGYGYTF
TRBV27	TRBJ2-5	TRBD1	CASSIRRNRGETQYF
TRBV4-3	TRBJ2-7	TRBD2	CASSQEGPSGEFYEQYF
TRBV4-3	TRBJ2-6	-	CASSQEGERAF
TRBV20-1	TRBJ2-7	-	CSASLESEQYF
TRBV5-8	TRBJ2-6	-	CASSLRTARGSGANVLTF
TRBV6-5	TRBJ1-5	-	CASGWANQPQHF
TRBV10-1	TRBJ2-7	-	CASSESGLPNGQYF
TRBV7-9	TRBJ2-1	TRBD2	CASSFRREGGEQFF
TRBV5-6	TRBJ1-2	-	CASSLRGGVYYGYTF
TRBV19	TRBJ2-2	TRBD1	CASSITGATGELFF
TRBV20-1	TRBJ2-7	-	CSADQTSSGYEQYF
TRBV6-5	TRBJ1-6	-	CASRRHSPPDGNSPLHF
TRBV20-1	TRBJ2-5	-	CSARRTETQYF
TRBV6-5	TRBJ1-2	-	CASSYSRNYGYTF
TRBV2	TRBJ1-2	-	CASSEGVAIYGYTF